This T cell receptor (beta chain) was sequenced for a study of T cell repertoires in urothelial bladder cancer. On this clone itself: Its antigen is undetermined.

Study results and limitations: One T-cell clone reached up to about 15% of carcinoma infiltrating lymphocytes.

TCRdb's table, derived via immunoSEQ multiplex PCR, lists solely in-frame clones and lacks some. The table shows under 13,000 clones, with 68% occurring only once. Per germline, CDR1 MNHNS and CDR2 SASEGT. This CDR3 contains 15 residues. V lost 0 bases and J 3 bases, leaving 11 bases between the germline ends. The sample taken for sequencing was tumor-infiltrating cells from bladder cancer. The rearrangement links TRBV6-1 to TRBJ1-2, with a weak D call TRBD1 (5 bases). The source is a human donor with a benign inflammatory bladder lesion. The chain's CDR3 is CASSEAGRAYYGYTF. CDR3 DNA: TGTGCCAGCAGTGAAGCGGGCAGGGCTTACTATGGCTACACCTTC.